This TCR beta chain was retrieved from a study of cytomegalovirus exposure and HLA in healthy donors. A multiplex PCR was run with 60 Vbeta primers and 13 Jbeta primers. The repertoire was sequenced with immunoSEQ multiplex PCR; TCRdb's copy has only in-frame clones and lacks some. The sample lists around 150,000 clones, 82% seen once, with about 7.4% in the top ten. Sequenced input: PBMCs. This sequence was found in a woman aged 50 to 65 in good health and CMV-seropositive.

The CDR3 sequence is CASSQVGREGLRGNEQFF. CDR3 nucleotide sequence: TGTGCCAGCAGCCAAGTAGGGCGGGAGGGCCTGAGAGGGAATGAGCAGTTCTTC. This chain connects TRBV4-2 to TRBJ2-1, with 9 bases matching TRBD2. CDR3 length equals 18 residues. After removal of 1 base from V and 7 bases from J, the junction contained 14 bases not matched to a gene. The germline V gene has CDR1 LGHNA and CDR2 YNFKEQ.